This T cell receptor beta chain was recovered during a study of shared clonotypes between healthy human individuals. Study details: Every donor yielded three CD4 naive, three CD4 memory, two CD8 naive and one CD8 memory plate. Study conclusions and caveats: The study sampled only blood, and tissue repertoires likely differ. Expectations were that clonotype sharing among donors would be affected by sequencing depth. Approximately 4.6% of naive CD4 clonotypes were common to a handful of donors.

As for this clone: Its antigen is not known.

CD45RO negativity and positive selection for CCR7 defined naive CD8 cells, a population that excluded terminally differentiated effector memory CD45RA+ cells. Sequenced by immunoSEQ multiplex PCR; TCRdb stores in-frame clones only, minus some. Here the sample spans about 2.2 million clones, just over 90% being singletons. Germline lookup yields CDR1 MNHEY and CDR2 SMNVEV (reference sequence). Trimming took 3 bases from V and 6 from J; bases not matched to a gene: 6. The CDR3 covers 14 residues. This chain links TRBV27 with TRBJ2-7; TRBD1 agrees at 9 bases. Sequencing used naive CD8+ T cells from PBMCs. The sequence was collected from a man younger than 35 in good health. Some clones in this sample may be carry-over from other donors' samples. This CDR3 is CASSFGTGPSEQYF. CDR3 in DNA: TGTGCCAGCAGTTTCGGGACAGGGCCTTCCGAGCAGTACTTC.